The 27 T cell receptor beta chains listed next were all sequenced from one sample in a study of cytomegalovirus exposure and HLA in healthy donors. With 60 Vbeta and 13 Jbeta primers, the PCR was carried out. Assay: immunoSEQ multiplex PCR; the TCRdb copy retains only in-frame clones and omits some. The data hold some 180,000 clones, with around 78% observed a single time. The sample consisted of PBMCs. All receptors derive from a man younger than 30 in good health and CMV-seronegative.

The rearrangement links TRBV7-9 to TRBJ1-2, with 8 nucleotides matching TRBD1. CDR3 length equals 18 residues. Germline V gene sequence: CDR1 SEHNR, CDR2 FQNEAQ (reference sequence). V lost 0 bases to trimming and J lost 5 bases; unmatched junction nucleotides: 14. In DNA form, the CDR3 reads TGTGCCAGCAGCTTAGCGACCCCGGACAGGGATTCAAAATATGGCTACACCTTC. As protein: CASSLATPDRDSKYGYTF.

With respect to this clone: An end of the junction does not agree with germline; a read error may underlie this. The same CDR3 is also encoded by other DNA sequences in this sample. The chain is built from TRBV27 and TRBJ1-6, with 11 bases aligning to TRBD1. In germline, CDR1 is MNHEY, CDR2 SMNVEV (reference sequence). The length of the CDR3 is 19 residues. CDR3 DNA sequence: TGTGCCAGCAGTTCCCTCGGACAGGGGGCTCTCCCCCCGATTTCACCCCTCCATTTT. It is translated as CASSSLGQGALPPISPLHF.

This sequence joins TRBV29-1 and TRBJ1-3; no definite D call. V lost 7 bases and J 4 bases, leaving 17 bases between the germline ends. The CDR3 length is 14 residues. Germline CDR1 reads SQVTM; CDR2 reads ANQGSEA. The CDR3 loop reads CSGTTGTIGNTIYF. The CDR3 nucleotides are TGCAGCGGTACTACGGGAACTATCGGAAACACCATATATTTT.

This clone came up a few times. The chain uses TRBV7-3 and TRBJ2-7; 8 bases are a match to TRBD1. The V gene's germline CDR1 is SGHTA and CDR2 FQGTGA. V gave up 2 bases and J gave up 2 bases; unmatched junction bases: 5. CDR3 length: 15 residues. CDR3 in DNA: TGTGCCAGCAGCTTATACCCAGGGGGCGCCTACGAGCAGTACTTC. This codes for CASSLYPGGAYEQYF.

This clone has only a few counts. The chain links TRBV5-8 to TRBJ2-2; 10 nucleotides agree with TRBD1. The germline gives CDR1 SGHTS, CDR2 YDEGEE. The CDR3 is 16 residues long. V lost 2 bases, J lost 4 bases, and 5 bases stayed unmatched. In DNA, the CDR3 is TGTGCCAGCAGCTTCGACAGGGGGCGGGTCACCGGGGAGCTGTTTTTT. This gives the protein CASSFDRGRVTGELFF.

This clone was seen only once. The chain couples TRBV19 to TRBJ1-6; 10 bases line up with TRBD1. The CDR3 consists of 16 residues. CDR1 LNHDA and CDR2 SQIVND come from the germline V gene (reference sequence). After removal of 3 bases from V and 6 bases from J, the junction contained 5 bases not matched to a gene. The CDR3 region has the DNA TGTGCCAGTAGTATCTCTGGGACAGGGGTTAATTCACCCCTCCACTTT. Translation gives CASSISGTGVNSPLHF.

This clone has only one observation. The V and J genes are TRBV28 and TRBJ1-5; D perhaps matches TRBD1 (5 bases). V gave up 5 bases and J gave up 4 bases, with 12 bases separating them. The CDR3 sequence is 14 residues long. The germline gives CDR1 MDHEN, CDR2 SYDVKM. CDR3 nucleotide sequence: TGTGCCAGCAGTCTCCGACAGCTTAATCAGCCCCAGCATTTT. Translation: CASSLRQLNQPQHF.

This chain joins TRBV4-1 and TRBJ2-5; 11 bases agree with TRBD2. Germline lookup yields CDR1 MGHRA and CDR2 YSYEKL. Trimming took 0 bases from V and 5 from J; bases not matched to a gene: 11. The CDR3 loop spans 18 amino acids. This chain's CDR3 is CASSQDRDSGRGRETQYF. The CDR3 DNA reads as TGCGCCAGCAGCCAAGATCGGGATAGCGGGAGGGGGAGGGAGACCCAGTACTTC.

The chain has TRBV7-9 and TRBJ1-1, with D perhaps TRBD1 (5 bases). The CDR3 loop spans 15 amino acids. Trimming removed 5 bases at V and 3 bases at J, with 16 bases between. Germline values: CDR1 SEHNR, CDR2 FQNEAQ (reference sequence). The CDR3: CASSPPGAMDTEAFF. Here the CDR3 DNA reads TGTGCCAGCAGCCCTCCTGGGGCAATGGACACTGAAGCTTTCTTT.

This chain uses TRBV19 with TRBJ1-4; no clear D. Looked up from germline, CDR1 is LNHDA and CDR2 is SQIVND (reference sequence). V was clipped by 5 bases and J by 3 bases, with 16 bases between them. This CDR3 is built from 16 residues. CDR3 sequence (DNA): TGTGCCAGTAGTCCTAGAAAACTGGCTGCTAATGAAAAACTGTTTTTT. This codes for CASSPRKLAANEKLFF. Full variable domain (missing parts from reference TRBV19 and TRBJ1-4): DGGITQSPKYLFRKEGQNVTLSCEQNLNHDAMYWYRQDPGQGLRLIYYSQIVNDFQKGDIAEGYSVSREKKESFPLTVTSAQKNPTAFYLCASSPRKLAANEKLFFGSGTQLSVL.

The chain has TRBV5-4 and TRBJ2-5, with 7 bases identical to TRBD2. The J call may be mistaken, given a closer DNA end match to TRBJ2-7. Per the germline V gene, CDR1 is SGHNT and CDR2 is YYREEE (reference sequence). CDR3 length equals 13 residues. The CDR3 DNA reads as TGTGCCAGCAGCTTGGTTGGGGGGGACGAGCAGTACTTC. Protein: CASSLVGGDEQYF.

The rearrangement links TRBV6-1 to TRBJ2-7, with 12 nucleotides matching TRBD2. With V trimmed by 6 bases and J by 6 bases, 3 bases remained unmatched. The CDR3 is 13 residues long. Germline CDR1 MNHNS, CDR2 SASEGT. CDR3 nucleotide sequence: TGTGCCAGCAGGGCTAGCGGGAGGGGCGAGCAGTACTTC. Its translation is CASRASGRGEQYF.

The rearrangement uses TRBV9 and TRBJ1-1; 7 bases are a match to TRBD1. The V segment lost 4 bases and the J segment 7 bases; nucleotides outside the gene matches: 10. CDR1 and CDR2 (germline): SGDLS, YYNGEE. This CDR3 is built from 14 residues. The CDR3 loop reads CASSLGTVACEAFF. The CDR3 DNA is TGTGCCAGCAGCTTAGGGACAGTTGCCTGTGAAGCTTTCTTT.

The CDR3 DNA follows: TGTGCCTGGTCAAAGGGAGGCCAAGCGAACACTGAAGCTTTCTTT. It translates to CAWSKGGQANTEAFF. The V call is TRBV30, the J call TRBJ1-1; D remains unclear. The CDR3 loop spans 15 amino acids. Per germline, CDR1 GTSNPN and CDR2 SVGIG (reference sequence). The V gene lost 5 bases and the J gene lost 1 base, with 17 bases spanning the gap.

The CDR3: CASSLGAGPQHF. CDR3 in DNA: TGTGCCAGCAGCTTAGGGGCGGGGCCCCAGCATTTT. This chain links TRBV7-9 with TRBJ1-5; D remains unclear. V lost 1 base and J 9 bases, leaving 7 bases between the germline ends. The CDR3 runs 12 residues. Per germline, CDR1 SEHNR and CDR2 FQNEAQ (reference sequence).

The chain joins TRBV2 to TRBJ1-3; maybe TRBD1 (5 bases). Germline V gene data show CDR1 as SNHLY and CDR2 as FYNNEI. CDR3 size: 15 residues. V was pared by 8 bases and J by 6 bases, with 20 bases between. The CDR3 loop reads CASLPGRGISNTIYF. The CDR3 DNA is TGTGCCAGCCTACCTGGGAGGGGAATTTCAAACACCATATATTTT.

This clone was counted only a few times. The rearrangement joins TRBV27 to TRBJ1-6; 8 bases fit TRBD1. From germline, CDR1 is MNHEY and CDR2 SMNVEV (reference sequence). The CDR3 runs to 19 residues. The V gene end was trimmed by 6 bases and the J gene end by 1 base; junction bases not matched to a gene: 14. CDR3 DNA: TGTGCCAGCAGGACAGGGGTGTCAAGGGAACTATCCTATAATTCACCCCTCCACTTT. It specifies CASRTGVSRELSYNSPLHF.

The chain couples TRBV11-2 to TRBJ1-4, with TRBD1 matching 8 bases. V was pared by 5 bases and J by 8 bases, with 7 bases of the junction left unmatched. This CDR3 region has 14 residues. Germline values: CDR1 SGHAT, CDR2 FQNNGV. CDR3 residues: CASSADRGREKLFF. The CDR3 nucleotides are TGTGCCAGCAGCGCCGACAGGGGTCGGGAAAAACTGTTTTTT.

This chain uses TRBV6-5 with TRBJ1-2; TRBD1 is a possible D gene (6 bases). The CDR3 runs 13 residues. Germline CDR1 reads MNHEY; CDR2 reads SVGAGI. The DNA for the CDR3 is TGTGTCACCCGACAGGAGATCCTCTATGGCTACACCTTC. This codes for CVTRQEILYGYTF.

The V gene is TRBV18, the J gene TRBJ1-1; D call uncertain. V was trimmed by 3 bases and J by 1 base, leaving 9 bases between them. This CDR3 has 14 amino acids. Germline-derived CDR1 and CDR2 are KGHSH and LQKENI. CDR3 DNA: TGTGCCAGCTCACCCGGAGAGCCGAACACTGAAGCTTTCTTT. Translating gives CASSPGEPNTEAFF.

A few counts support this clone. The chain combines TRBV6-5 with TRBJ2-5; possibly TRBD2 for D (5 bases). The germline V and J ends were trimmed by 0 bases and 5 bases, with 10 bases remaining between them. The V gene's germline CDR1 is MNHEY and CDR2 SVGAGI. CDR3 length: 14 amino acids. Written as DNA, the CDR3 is TGTGCCAGCAGTTACTCGACCTCGGGGGAGACCCAGTACTTC. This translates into CASSYSTSGETQYF.

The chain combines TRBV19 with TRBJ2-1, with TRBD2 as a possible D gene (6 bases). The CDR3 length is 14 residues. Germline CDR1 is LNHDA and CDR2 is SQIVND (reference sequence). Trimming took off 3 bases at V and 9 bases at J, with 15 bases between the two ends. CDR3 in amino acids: CASSIRGLGGEQFF. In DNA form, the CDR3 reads TGTGCCAGTAGTATCCGGGGCCTGGGGGGTGAGCAGTTCTTC.

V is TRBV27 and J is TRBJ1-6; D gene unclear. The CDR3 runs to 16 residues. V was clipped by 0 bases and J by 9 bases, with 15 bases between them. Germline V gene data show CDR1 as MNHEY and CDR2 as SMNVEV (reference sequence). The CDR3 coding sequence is TGTGCCAGCAGTTTATCCGGGGTCGGAAGTCTTTCACCCCTCCACTTT. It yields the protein CASSLSGVGSLSPLHF.

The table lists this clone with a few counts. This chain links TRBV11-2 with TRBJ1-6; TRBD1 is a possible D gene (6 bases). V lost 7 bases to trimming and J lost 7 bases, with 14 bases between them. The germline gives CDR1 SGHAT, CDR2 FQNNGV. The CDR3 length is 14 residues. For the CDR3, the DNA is TGTGCCAGCACCCCGAGGGGGGGCAATTCACCCCTCCACTTT. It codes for CASTPRGGNSPLHF.

The CDR3 protein is CATSRAPGQGTFF. The DNA for the CDR3 is TGTGCCACCAGCAGAGCTCCGGGACAGGGGACTTTCTTT. The chain combines TRBV15 with TRBJ1-1; TRBD1 matches 10 bases. The CDR3 runs 13 residues. CDR1 is LNHNV and CDR2 is YYDKDF in the germline V gene (reference sequence). V trimming: 1 base; J trimming: 12 bases; junction bases outside the gene matches: 5. The full variable domain, completed using reference TRBV15 and TRBJ1-1, is DAMVIQNPRYQVTQFGKPVTLSCSQTLNHNVMYWYQQKSSQAPKLLFHYYDKDFNNEADTPDNFQSRRPNTSFCFLDIRSPGLGDTAMYLCATSRAPGQGTFFGQGTRLTVV.

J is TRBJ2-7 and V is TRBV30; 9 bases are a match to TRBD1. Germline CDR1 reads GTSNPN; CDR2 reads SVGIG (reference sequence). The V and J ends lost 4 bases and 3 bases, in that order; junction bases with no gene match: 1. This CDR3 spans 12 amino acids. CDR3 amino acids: CAWTTGGYEQYF. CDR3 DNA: TGTGCCTGGACGACAGGGGGCTACGAGCAGTACTTC.

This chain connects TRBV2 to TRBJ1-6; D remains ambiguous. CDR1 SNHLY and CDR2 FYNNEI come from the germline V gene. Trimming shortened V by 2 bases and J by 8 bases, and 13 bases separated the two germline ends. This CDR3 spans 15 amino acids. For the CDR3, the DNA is TGTGCCAGCAGTGAAAGGAGCCCTATTCATTCACCCCTCCACTTT. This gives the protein CASSERSPIHSPLHF.